This entry lists 25 T cell receptor beta chains sequenced from one sample in a study of OX40 agonist ivuxolimab in advanced cancers. Assay: immunoSEQ multiplex PCR; the TCRdb copy retains only in-frame clones and omits some. Of more than 50,000 clones in the sample, about nine tenths were seen once. The sample here was CD4+ or CD8+ T cells sorted from blood, taken in a trial of the OX40 agonist ivuxolimab. The receptors derive from an adult with an advanced solid tumor such as melanoma, head and neck, liver or kidney cancer.

The chain combines TRBV7-8 with TRBJ1-4; no definite D call. This CDR3 comprises 15 residues. V lost 5 bases, J lost 4 bases, and 14 bases lay in between. Germline CDR1 is SGHVS and CDR2 is FQNEAQ. The CDR3 nucleotides are TGTGCCAGCAGCCCCTCGACACAGAATAATGAAAAACTGTTTTTT. Translation gives CASSPSTQNNEKLFF.

The V and J genes are TRBV28 and TRBJ2-1, with D perhaps matching TRBD2 (5 bases). Germline CDR1 and CDR2: MDHEN and SYDVKM. V lost 8 bases and J 14 bases, leaving 25 bases between the germline ends. The CDR3 runs 14 residues. The CDR3 DNA sequence: TGTGCCAGCGAAGGAATCGGCGCAGGACTTCGGAAGTTCTTC. It yields the protein CASEGIGAGLRKFF.

V and J are TRBV27 and TRBJ2-7; no clear D gene. The CDR3 is 12 residues long. Germline V lookup: CDR1 MNHEY, CDR2 SMNVEV (reference sequence). The V end was cut by 4 bases, the J end by 7 bases, with 11 bases between. The DNA for the CDR3 is TGTGCCAGCAGTTCCTCCTTCTCTGAGCAGTACTTC. It encodes CASSSSFSEQYF.

This chain connects TRBV6-1 to TRBJ1-5; D is uncertain. The CDR3 has 11 residues. Trimming pared 5 bases from V and 9 bases from J, leaving 8 bases between. The germline V gene has CDR1 MNHNS and CDR2 SASEGT. DNA of the CDR3: TGTGCCAGCAGTTCCTTGGGGCCCCAGCATTTT. Protein: CASSSLGPQHF.

The chain is built from TRBV27 and TRBJ2-7; possibly TRBD1 for D (6 bases). The CDR3 loop spans 15 amino acids. Between the trimmed V and J ends, which lost 4 bases and 4 bases, there was a span of 17 bases. Germline CDR1 and CDR2: MNHEY and SMNVEV (reference sequence). CDR3: CASSWGTPKPYEQYF. The CDR3 DNA reads TGTGCCAGCAGTTGGGGGACACCCAAACCTTACGAGCAGTACTTC.

This clone was seen a few times. This chain joins TRBV6-1 and TRBJ2-5, with 8 bases identical to TRBD2. J gave up 3 bases and V 1 base, and 7 bases lay outside the gene matches. The CDR3 extends over 16 amino acids. From germline, CDR1 is MNHNS and CDR2 SASEGT. The CDR3 loop reads CASSEVAGRGEETQYF. The CDR3 coding sequence is TGTGCCAGCAGTGAAGTGGCGGGGCGGGGGGAAGAGACCCAGTACTTC.

J is TRBJ2-2 and V is TRBV5-1; TRBD1 is a possible D gene (5 bases). Germline values: CDR1 SGHRS, CDR2 YFSETQ. V was pared by 0 bases and J by 5 bases, with 11 bases between. This CDR3 is built from 15 residues. This CDR3 reads CASSLGTQGTGELFF. The CDR3 nucleotides read TGCGCCAGCAGCTTGGGTACCCAGGGTACCGGGGAGCTGTTTTTT.

The count of this clone is one. As DNA, the CDR3 is TGCGCCAGCAGCTTGGAGTACGGCAATCAGCCCCAGCATTTT. Its protein is CASSLEYGNQPQHF. This chain links TRBV5-1 with TRBJ1-5, with D unresolved. From germline, CDR1 is SGHRS and CDR2 YFSETQ. V gave up 0 bases and J gave up 2 bases, with 6 bases separating them. The CDR3 consists of 14 residues.

With regard to this clone: The junction departs from the called germline gene at one end, perhaps through a read error. This chain links TRBV9 with TRBJ2-7, with a possible D match to TRBD2 (5 bases). The CDR3 runs to 17 residues. CDR1 SGDLS and CDR2 YYNGEE come from the germline V gene. The CDR3 sequence: CASSVAPDEAGAYEQYF. CDR3 nucleotides: TGTGCCAGCAGCGTAGCCCCCGATGAGGCGGGCGCCTACGAACAGTACTTC.

The chain combines TRBV5-1 with TRBJ1-2; the D gene is possibly TRBD1 (5 bases). Per the germline V gene, CDR1 is SGHRS and CDR2 is YFSETQ. Trimming removed 3 bases from V and 4 bases from J, with 7 bases in between. The CDR3 sequence is 12 residues long. CDR3 coding DNA: TGCGCCAGCAGCTCTGACAGCTATGGCTACACCTTC. The encoded protein is CASSSDSYGYTF.

This chain connects TRBV28 to TRBJ1-1, with D possibly being TRBD1 (6 bases). The length of the CDR3 is 14 residues. V lost 2 bases to trimming and J lost 10 bases, with 17 bases between them. Looked up from germline, CDR1 is MDHEN and CDR2 is SYDVKM. The CDR3 region is CASSLGRGSFRAFF. The CDR3 DNA sequence: TGTGCCAGCAGTTTAGGCAGGGGATCGTTCAGAGCTTTCTTT.

This rearrangement joins TRBV14 to TRBJ2-1; 9 bases are a match to TRBD2. CDR1 and CDR2 (germline): SGHDN, FVKESK. The CDR3 consists of 16 residues. The ends lost 6 bases at V and 7 bases at J; junction bases unmatched: 13. The CDR3 sequence: CASRRAGGQTGNEQFF. The CDR3 nucleotides read TGTGCCAGCAGACGAGCGGGGGGCCAAACCGGGAATGAGCAGTTCTTC.

The chain carries TRBV13 and TRBJ1-3; no reliable D call. V gave up 0 bases and J gave up 5 bases, with 2 bases separating them. CDR3 size: 12 residues. From germline, CDR1 is PRHDT and CDR2 FYEKMQ (reference sequence). As DNA, the CDR3 is TGTGCCAGCAGCTTAGGCCGAAACACCATATATTTT. Amino acid sequence: CASSLGRNTIYF.

The J gene is TRBJ2-3, the V gene TRBV9; the match to TRBD2 covers 7 bases. This CDR3 has 15 amino acids. Losses at the gene ends were 2 bases for V and 5 bases for J; bases not matched to a gene: 8. Germline-derived CDR1 and CDR2 are SGDLS and YYNGEE. The CDR3, as DNA: TGTGCCAGCAGCGTTATGGCGGGAGCAATAGATACGCAGTATTTT. Its protein is CASSVMAGAIDTQYF.

The chain couples TRBV11-2 to TRBJ1-3; unclear D gene. The V gene's germline CDR1 is SGHAT and CDR2 FQNNGV. V lost 5 bases and J lost 0, with 14 bases in between. This CDR3 is built from 16 residues. The CDR3 reads CASSPFGTTSGNTIYF. The CDR3 DNA reads as TGTGCCAGCAGCCCGTTCGGCACCACCTCTGGAAACACCATATATTTT.

This chain links TRBV4-2 with TRBJ2-1; perhaps TRBD2 as D (6 bases). Trimming shortened V by 1 base and J by 9 bases, and 10 bases separated the two germline ends. CDR1 is LGHNA and CDR2 is YNFKEQ in the germline V gene. The CDR3 sequence is 13 residues long. The chain's CDR3 is CASSQASVGEQFF. In DNA form, the CDR3 reads TGTGCCAGCAGCCAAGCTAGCGTAGGTGAGCAGTTCTTC.

The chain recombines TRBV18 with TRBJ2-5; D is ambiguous. CDR3 length equals 12 residues. From germline, CDR1 is KGHSH and CDR2 LQKENI. The V end lost 3 bases, the J end lost 0 bases, and 2 bases lay between the germline ends. The CDR3 sequence is CASSPNQETQYF. Here the CDR3 DNA reads TGTGCCAGCTCACCCAACCAAGAGACCCAGTACTTC.

The table lists this clone with a count of one. The chain is built from TRBV30 and TRBJ1-6; D is unclear. The V end was cut by 0 bases, the J end by 3 bases, with 6 bases between. CDR1 is GTSNPN, CDR2 SVGIG, per germline (reference sequence). The CDR3 sequence is 14 residues long. The CDR3 protein is CAWSVSDYNSPLHF. The CDR3 coding sequence is TGTGCCTGGAGTGTCAGTGACTATAATTCACCCCTCCACTTT.

The gene calls are TRBV6-1 and TRBJ1-2; no firm D call. The CDR3 is 16 residues long. V shed 0 bases and J shed 5 bases, with 16 bases lying between them. In germline, CDR1 is MNHNS, CDR2 SASEGT. This CDR3 is CASSEAISSRRYGYTF. CDR3 DNA sequence: TGTGCCAGCAGTGAAGCCATCAGCAGCAGGAGATATGGCTACACCTTC.

The chain joins TRBV5-4 to TRBJ2-7; D is unresolved. The V end lost 0 bases, the J end lost 2 bases, and 6 bases lay between the germline ends. The CDR3 is 13 amino acids. Germline V gene lookup returns CDR1 SGHNT and CDR2 YYREEE (reference sequence). DNA of the CDR3: TGTGCCAGCAGCTTGGGCGGTACCTACGAGCAGTACTTC. Its translation: CASSLGGTYEQYF.

This chain connects TRBV7-2 to TRBJ1-2; TRBD1 might be the D (5 bases). With 1 base removed from V and 5 bases from J, the gap between germline ends came to 11 bases. This CDR3 region has 14 residues. Germline assignment: CDR1 SGHTA and CDR2 FQGNSA. The CDR3: CASSLEGTTYGYTF. CDR3 nucleotide sequence: TGTGCCAGCAGCTTAGAGGGGACCACTTATGGCTACACCTTC.

This rearrangement joins TRBV10-2 to TRBJ1-6; 7 bases match TRBD1. The CDR3 sequence is 19 residues long. Germline lookup yields CDR1 WSHSY and CDR2 SAAADI. With 3 bases clipped from V and 6 bases from J, the junction kept 17 bases outside the gene matches. The CDR3, as DNA: TGCGCCAGCAGTGAACGTGTCGGGACAGTACTCCATTCTAATTCACCCCTCCACTTT. Amino acid sequence: CASSERVGTVLHSNSPLHF.

V usage is TRBV27 and J usage is TRBJ2-7, with 7 bases matching TRBD1. V was pared by 6 bases and J by 0 bases, with 2 bases of the junction left unmatched. CDR3 length: 13 residues. In germline, CDR1 is MNHEY, CDR2 SMNVEV (reference sequence). The CDR3 sequence is CASSWDSSYEQYF. CDR3 bases: TGTGCCAGCAGCTGGGACAGCTCCTACGAGCAGTACTTC.

The V and J genes are TRBV19 and TRBJ2-1, with D possibly TRBD2 on 6 matching bases. The CDR3 length is 18 residues. Germline-derived CDR1 and CDR2 are LNHDA and SQIVND (reference sequence). Trimming pared 5 bases from V and 2 bases from J, leaving 22 bases between. As DNA, the CDR3 is TGTGCCAGTAGTCTCCCGCGGGACCGCCCAAGCCCCTACAATGAGCAGTTCTTC. Translated: CASSLPRDRPSPYNEQFF.

The genes are TRBV29-1 and TRBJ1-1; the D gene is possibly TRBD1 (6 bases). The ends were cut back, 5 bases at V and 3 bases at J, with 19 bases in the middle. This CDR3 region has 15 residues. CDR1 and CDR2 from the germline V gene are SQVTM and ANQGSEA. Written as DNA, the CDR3 is TGCAGCGTTAAAGGGGGGGACAATTTCTACACTGAAGCTTTCTTT. Its protein is CSVKGGDNFYTEAFF.